A selection of T cell receptor beta chains follows, all from one sample in a study of blood T cell repertoires in COVID-19. Sequencing was performed with immunoSEQ multiplex PCR; in TCRdb, only in-frame clones are kept and a portion is missing. The sample yields a few hundred thousand clones, more than 70% seen once. Material: peripheral blood. The receptor set was obtained from a man aged 35 to 55 with acute or convalescent COVID-19. Both conserved end residues are part of each CDR3. D genes are given only for firm matches. Clone size is stated in some rows and not others, as once, few, many or a class when expanded.

size,D,J,V,CDR3,DNA
.,.,TRBJ2-4,TRBV11-2,CASGLDIQYF,TGTGCCAGCGGACTGGACATTCAGTACTTC
.,.,TRBJ2-3,TRBV19,CASRLQLADTQYF,TGTGCCAGTAGACTACAACTGGCGGATACGCAGTATTTT
.,.,TRBJ2-7,TRBV19,CASSIAPSYEQYF,TGTGCCAGTAGTATTGCGCCCTCCTACGAGCAGTACTTC
.,TRBD1,TRBJ1-1,TRBV28,CASSPPTGGLPEAFF,TGTGCCAGCAGTCCGCCGACAGGGGGCTTACCTGAAGCTTTCTTT
.,TRBD1,TRBJ1-2,TRBV18,CASSLRQGAEGGYTF,TGTGCCAGCTCACTACGCCAGGGGGCAGAGGGAGGCTACACCTTC
.,TRBD2,TRBJ2-1,TRBV4-2,CASSQRLAGEGNEQFF,TGTGCCAGCAGCCAACGACTAGCGGGAGAGGGTAATGAGCAGTTCTTC
once,TRBD2,TRBJ2-2,TRBV2,CASSVTRLATNTGELFF,TGTGCCAGCAGCGTTACCAGACTAGCCACGAACACCGGGGAGCTGTTTTTT
.,.,TRBJ1-5,TRBV6-1,CASSDVREYYSNQPQHF,TGTGCCAGCAGTGATGTTCGGGAGTATTATAGCAATCAGCCCCAGCATTTT
.,TRBD1,TRBJ2-7,TRBV19,CASRLRDRDEQYF,TGTGCCAGTAGGCTTCGGGACAGGGACGAGCAGTACTTC
.,TRBD2,TRBJ2-3,TRBV9,CAGSVTAGSTDTQYF,TGTGCCGGCAGCGTAACAGCGGGGAGTACAGATACGCAGTATTTT
.,.,TRBJ2-1,TRBV5-1,CASSFRPGGGGDEQFF,TGCGCCAGCAGCTTTCGGCCTGGCGGGGGCGGGGATGAGCAGTTCTTC
.,.,TRBJ1-5,TRBV6-6,CASSSAGPQHF,TGTGCCAGCAGTTCCGCCGGTCCCCAGCATTTT
once,.,TRBJ1-1,TRBV5-4,CASSLGSGSNTEAFF,TGTGCCAGCAGCTTGGGATCGGGATCGAACACTGAAGCTTTCTTT
.,TRBD2,TRBJ2-7,TRBV4-2,CASSGRGGGADEQYF,TGTGCCAGCAGCGGACGTGGCGGGGGGGCGGACGAGCAGTACTTC
.,.,TRBJ2-2,TRBV27,CASSRGYGTGELFF,TGTGCCAGCAGTCGGGGGTACGGCACCGGGGAGCTGTTTTTT
.,TRBD1,TRBJ2-7,TRBV5-1,CASSPAGQGNYEQYF,TGCGCCAGCAGCCCTGCGGGACAGGGAAACTACGAGCAGTACTTC
.,.,TRBJ2-3,TRBV5-4,CASSLAQSRPTDTQYF,TGTGCCAGCAGCTTGGCGCAGTCCCGCCCCACAGATACGCAGTATTTT
.,.,TRBJ1-1,TRBV27,CASSLSRGTEAFF,TGTGCCAGCAGTTTATCCCGGGGCACTGAAGCTTTCTTT
.,.,TRBJ1-1,TRBV30,CAYQQGLNTEAFF,TGTGCCTACCAACAGGGTTTGAACACTGAAGCTTTCTTT
.,.,TRBJ2-4,TRBV11-3,CASSPREGGGNIQYF,TGTGCCAGCAGCCCCCGTGAGGGTGGAGGAAACATTCAGTACTTC
.,TRBD1,TRBJ1-3,TRBV7-2,CASSLLPGTGGNTIYF,TGTGCCAGCAGCTTACTACCCGGGACAGGGGGAAACACCATATATTTT
.,.,TRBJ2-2,TRBV5-1,CASSLAGPQGGELFF,TGCGCCAGCAGCTTGGCCGGGCCCCAGGGCGGGGAGCTGTTTTTT
.,.,TRBJ1-6,TRBV21-1,CASSNDRGDSPLHF,TGTGCCAGCAGCAACGACAGGGGGGATTCACCCCTCCACTTT
.,.,TRBJ2-7,TRBV2,CASLGEPLFEQYF,TGTGCCAGCCTCGGGGAACCCCTTTTCGAGCAGTACTTC
.,.,TRBJ1-1,TRBV7-3,CASSLSGLDTEAFF,TGTGCCAGCAGCTTGTCAGGGCTCGACACTGAAGCTTTCTTT
.,.,TRBJ1-1,TRBV5-1,CASTGPPASEAFF,TGCGCCAGCACAGGGCCCCCGGCGAGTGAAGCTTTCTTT
once,.,TRBJ2-4,TRBV14,CASSQAGSNIQYF,TGTGCCAGCAGCCAAGCAGGCTCGAACATTCAGTACTTC
.,.,TRBJ2-1,TRBV7-9,CASSLGDSLYNEQFF,TGTGCCAGCAGCTTAGGAGACAGCTTATACAATGAGCAGTTCTTC
.,.,TRBJ2-5,TRBV4-1,CASSQAGEGETQYF,TGCGCCAGCAGCCAAGCGGGAGAAGGGGAGACCCAGTACTTC
.,TRBD2,TRBJ2-1,TRBV7-3,CASSPPPSGNMNEQFF,TGTGCCAGCAGCCCCCCCCCTAGCGGGAATATGAATGAGCAGTTCTTC
.,TRBD1,TRBJ1-6,TRBV27,CASTEDREASPLHF,TGTGCCAGCACTGAGGACAGGGAGGCTTCACCCCTCCACTTT
.,.,TRBJ2-6,TRBV5-1,CASSLDLGQGANVLTF,TGCGCCAGCAGCTTGGATTTGGGGCAGGGGGCCAACGTCCTGACTTTC
once,.,TRBJ2-1,TRBV27,CASSGRTRHNEQFF,TGTGCCAGCAGTGGCCGGACTCGCCACAATGAGCAGTTCTTC
.,.,TRBJ1-1,TRBV29-1,CSVVKTENTEAFF,TGCAGCGTTGTTAAGACAGAGAACACTGAAGCTTTCTTT
.,.,TRBJ1-5,TRBV24-1,CATSGGRDQPQHF,TGTGCCACCAGTGGGGGGAGGGATCAGCCCCAGCATTTT
.,.,TRBJ1-3,TRBV12-3/TRBV12-4,CASSFDGGNTIYF,TGTGCCAGCAGTTTTGACGGGGGAAACACCATATATTTT
few,TRBD1,TRBJ1-2,TRBV6-5,CATLDSTGILGYTF,TGTGCCACCCTAGACTCGACAGGGATCCTGGGCTACACCTTC
.,.,TRBJ2-7,TRBV3-1/TRBV3-2,CASSQDVASYEQYF,TGTGCCAGCAGCCAAGATGTGGCCTCCTACGAGCAGTACTTC
.,TRBD1,TRBJ1-2,TRBV7-2,CASSLVWDRANYGYTF,TGTGCCAGCAGCTTAGTTTGGGACAGAGCTAACTATGGCTACACCTTC